This TCR beta chain was recovered during a study of blood T cell repertoires in COVID-19. Study-level background: T cells, B-cell-depleted T cells, or PBMCs provided the cDNA or gDNA that served as material.

This clone was detected only once. Profiled with immunoSEQ multiplex PCR; TCRdb holds only in-frame clones, not every one. Of roughly 670,000 clones listed, more than 80% are singletons. V lost 3 bases and J lost 8; bases outside the gene matches: 4. CDR1 SGHDT and CDR2 YYEEEE come from the germline V gene. The CDR3 is 12 residues long. This receptor was identified in a woman aged 18-29 years with acute or convalescent COVID-19. The sample taken for sequencing was peripheral blood. The chain employs TRBV5-6 and TRBJ1-1; 7 positions agree with TRBD1. CDR3 DNA sequence: TGTGCCAGCAGCTCCCACAGGGGCGAAGCTTTCTTT. It yields the protein CASSSHRGEAFF. The variable domain in full, with the rest retrieved from reference TRBV5-6 and TRBJ1-1, is DAGVTQSPTHLIKTRGQQVTLRCSPKSGHDTVSWYQQALGQGPQFIFQYYEEEERQRGNFPDRFSGHQFPNYSSELNVNALLLGDSALYLCASSSHRGEAFFGQGTRLTVV.